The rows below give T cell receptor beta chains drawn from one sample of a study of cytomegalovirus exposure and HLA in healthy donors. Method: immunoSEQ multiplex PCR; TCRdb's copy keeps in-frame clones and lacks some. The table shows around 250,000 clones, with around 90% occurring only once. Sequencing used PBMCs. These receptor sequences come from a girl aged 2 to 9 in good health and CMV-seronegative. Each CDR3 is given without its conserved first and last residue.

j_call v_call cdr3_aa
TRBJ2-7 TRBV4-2 ASSQDSGSYEQY
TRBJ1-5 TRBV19 ASTHSMVFSNQPQH
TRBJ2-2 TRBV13 ASSHEEGRLGGELF
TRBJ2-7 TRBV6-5 ASSYLQGREQY
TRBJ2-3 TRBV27 ASSFGGAGTQY
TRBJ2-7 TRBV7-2 ASSLLFSGRFLYEQY
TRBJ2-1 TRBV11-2 ASSQRPAAQLMNEQF
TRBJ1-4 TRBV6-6 ASSQGFQKEKLF
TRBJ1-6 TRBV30 NRTGRSSYNSPLH
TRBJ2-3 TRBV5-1 ASSELAGARDTQY
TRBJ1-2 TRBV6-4 ASSPGTGALYGYT
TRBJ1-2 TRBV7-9 ASSLADRLHYGYT
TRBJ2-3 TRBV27 ASSSHRDRTDTQY
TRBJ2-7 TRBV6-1 ASRGRVLSEQY
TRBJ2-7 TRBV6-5 AGSYSPGSPYEQY
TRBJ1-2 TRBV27 ASRRPGGGYT
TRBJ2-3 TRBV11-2 ASSLGLVGTDTQY
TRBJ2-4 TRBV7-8 ASSLALGLAGDGDKNIQY
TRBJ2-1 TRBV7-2 ASSQLNEQF
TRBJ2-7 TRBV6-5 ASSRDGYEQY